The 25 T cell receptor beta chains below all came from one sample that was sequenced in a study of blood T cell repertoires in COVID-19. This table comes from immunoSEQ multiplex PCR, and its TCRdb copy is limited to in-frame clones, with some not included. This table holds 75,000 to 100,000 clones, roughly 84% found once. The sequencing input was peripheral blood. The origin of the receptors is a woman older than 75 with acute or convalescent COVID-19.

A single count supports this clone. The chain combines TRBV7-3 with TRBJ2-1, with 8 positions matching TRBD1. CDR1 and CDR2 (germline): SGHTA, FQGTGA. V gave up 1 base and J gave up 7 bases; unmatched junction bases: 3. The CDR3 is 14 residues long. The CDR3, as DNA: TGTGCCAGCAGCTTAAACGACAGGGGAAATGAGCAGTTCTTC. Protein product: CASSLNDRGNEQFF. Looking up the rest from reference TRBV7-3 and TRBJ2-1 gives the full variable domain: GAGVSQTPSNKVTEKGKYVELRCDPISGHTALYWYRQSLGQGPEFLIYFQGTGAADDSGLPNDRFFAVRPEGSVSTLKIQRTERGDSAVYLCASSLNDRGNEQFFGPGTRLTVL.

This clone appeared a single time. The genes are TRBV28 and TRBJ2-7, with D tentatively TRBD1 (5 bases). The CDR3 runs 14 residues. CDR1 is MDHEN and CDR2 is SYDVKM in the germline V gene. Deletions cut 3 bases from V and 6 bases from J, with 15 bases between. Here the CDR3 reads CASSFSAGFGEQYF. Written as DNA, the CDR3 is TGTGCCAGCAGTTTCTCGGCAGGGTTCGGCGAGCAGTACTTC.

This rearrangement joins TRBV5-1 to TRBJ2-5, with 12 bases identical to TRBD2. V lost 7 bases, J lost 2 bases, and 6 bases stayed unmatched. The CDR3 consists of 15 residues. Germline-derived CDR1 and CDR2 are SGHRS and YFSETQ. The CDR3 loop is CASAALAGGQETQYF. The CDR3 coding sequence is TGCGCCAGCGCCGCACTAGCGGGAGGACAAGAGACCCAGTACTTC.

The J gene is TRBJ1-4, the V gene TRBV6-5, with D hard to call. Germline CDR1 is MNHEY and CDR2 is SVGAGI. V was shortened by 6 bases and J by 0 bases, with 11 bases between the two germline ends. CDR3 length: 15 amino acids. The DNA of the CDR3 is TGTGCCAGCAGCAAGGACGGGGCAACTAATGAAAAACTGTTTTTT. Its protein product is CASSKDGATNEKLFF.

This clone was counted only a few times. This chain joins TRBV5-1 and TRBJ2-2; D possibly corresponds to TRBD1 (6 bases). The germline gives CDR1 SGHRS, CDR2 YFSETQ. This CDR3 comprises 14 residues. V gave up 1 base and J gave up 4 bases, with 8 bases separating them. The CDR3 sequence is CASSLLQGTGELFF. CDR3 DNA sequence: TGCGCCAGCAGCTTGTTACAGGGCACCGGGGAGCTGTTTTTT. The variable domain in full, with the rest retrieved from reference TRBV5-1 and TRBJ2-2, is KAGVTQTPRYLIKTRGQQVTLSCSPISGHRSVSWYQQTPGQGLQFLFEYFSETQRNKGNFPGRFSGRQFSNSRSEMNVSTLELGDSALYLCASSLLQGTGELFFGEGSRLTVL.

V usage is TRBV3-1 (or the pseudogene TRBV3-2) and J usage is TRBJ2-3; 9 bases fit TRBD2. CDR3 length: 15 residues. With V trimmed by 1 base and J by 6 bases, 5 bases remained unmatched. CDR1 is LGHDT, CDR2 YNNKEL, per germline (reference sequence). The CDR3 sequence: CASSQASGAVDTQYF. The CDR3 DNA follows: TGTGCCAGCAGCCAAGCTAGCGGGGCGGTCGATACGCAGTATTTT.

In its sample, this clone was seen a few times. The V and J genes are TRBV5-1 and TRBJ1-1; TRBD1 matches at 8 bases. V shed 4 bases and J 0 bases; nucleotides not matched to a gene: 5. The CDR3 sequence is 15 residues long. Germline V gene sequence: CDR1 SGHRS, CDR2 YFSETQ. CDR3 protein: CASSTGQGMNTEAFF. The CDR3 region has the DNA TGCGCCAGCAGCACCGGACAGGGAATGAACACTGAAGCTTTCTTT.

This clone was counted a single time. The chain links TRBV5-1 to TRBJ2-5, with D possibly being TRBD1 (5 bases). CDR3 length: 15 residues. Germline assignment: CDR1 SGHRS and CDR2 YFSETQ. Deletions cut 3 bases from V and 2 bases from J, with 14 bases between. The CDR3 nucleotides read TGCGCCAGCAGCTCGTTAATCCCAGGGCAAGAGACCCAGTACTTC. Its protein is CASSSLIPGQETQYF.

This clone was picked up a small number of times. This chain links TRBV6-2 or TRBV6-3 with TRBJ1-5, with a possible D match to TRBD1 (6 bases). Germline V gene sequence: CDR1 MNHEY, CDR2 SVGEGT. The CDR3 spans 16 residues. The V gene lost 4 bases and the J gene lost 4 bases, with 17 bases spanning the gap. For the CDR3, the DNA is TGTGCCAGCAGTTTAACCCTAACAGGGAAAAATCAGCCCCAGCATTTT. It yields the protein CASSLTLTGKNQPQHF.

The chain is built from TRBV9 and TRBJ1-1, with no clear D. The germline gives CDR1 SGDLS, CDR2 YYNGEE. V lost 4 bases and J 1 base, leaving 14 bases between the germline ends. The CDR3 covers 15 residues. The CDR3 DNA reads as TGTGCCAGCAGCAGACCCCAGGCGAGGAACACTGAAGCTTTCTTT. It specifies CASSRPQARNTEAFF.

The chain carries TRBV5-5 and TRBJ2-1, with D maybe TRBD1 (5 bases). This CDR3 spans 15 amino acids. V was clipped by 3 bases and J by 0 bases, with 10 bases between them. Germline V CDR1 and CDR2: SGHKS, YYEKEE (reference sequence). The chain's CDR3 is CASSSGQGSYNEQFF. CDR3 sequence (DNA): TGTGCCAGCAGCTCAGGGCAGGGCTCCTACAATGAGCAGTTCTTC.

V is TRBV5-1 and J is TRBJ2-5; 7 nucleotides align to TRBD1. V trimming: 0 bases; J trimming: 3 bases; junction bases outside the gene matches: 5. Germline CDR1 and CDR2: SGHRS and YFSETQ. The CDR3 has 15 residues. The CDR3 DNA is TGCGCCAGCAGCTTGGATACAGGGGCGAAAGAGACCCAGTACTTC. It translates to CASSLDTGAKETQYF.

This clone was counted a single time. This sequence joins TRBV18 and TRBJ1-1, with D possibly being TRBD1 (6 bases). Trimming removed 6 bases from V and 1 base from J, with 9 bases in between. The V gene's germline CDR1 is KGHSH and CDR2 LQKENI. CDR3 length: 13 residues. The chain's CDR3 is CASSSQGNTEAFF. CDR3 DNA: TGTGCCAGCTCGTCACAGGGGAACACTGAAGCTTTCTTT.

This clone was counted only a few times. The chain carries TRBV13 and TRBJ1-6; D is uncertain. Germline-derived CDR1 and CDR2 are PRHDT and FYEKMQ (reference sequence). Trimming shortened V by 1 base and J by 5 bases, and 12 bases separated the two germline ends. This CDR3 spans 16 amino acids. The CDR3 nucleotides read TGTGCCAGCAGCTTAGCTTTACAGATCAATAATTCACCCCTCCACTTT. Its protein is CASSLALQINNSPLHF.

This chain joins TRBV5-6 and TRBJ2-3; 10 bases are a match to TRBD1. The CDR3 consists of 16 residues. J lost 1 base, V lost 7 bases, and 9 bases had no gene match. CDR1 is SGHDT, CDR2 YYEEEE, per germline. The CDR3 DNA reads TGTGCCAGCGGAGAATCGGGGACAGGGGGCACAGATACGCAGTATTTT. It yields the protein CASGESGTGGTDTQYF.

This chain uses TRBV15 with TRBJ2-3, with 14 bases that match TRBD2. CDR1 LNHNV and CDR2 YYDKDF come from the germline V gene (reference sequence). The junction had 6 bases not matched to a gene; V was cut back by 5 bases and J by 5 bases. The CDR3 has 16 residues. The CDR3 loop is CATSFRLAGGIDTQYF. The CDR3 nucleotides are TGTGCCACCAGCTTCAGACTAGCGGGGGGGATAGATACGCAGTATTTT. Full variable domain (missing parts from reference TRBV15 and TRBJ2-3): DAMVIQNPRYQVTQFGKPVTLSCSQTLNHNVMYWYQQKSSQAPKLLFHYYDKDFNNEADTPDNFQSRRPNTSFCFLDIRSPGLGDTAMYLCATSFRLAGGIDTQYFGPGTRLTVL.

This chain connects TRBV5-6 to TRBJ1-6; D remains ambiguous. Per the germline V gene, CDR1 is SGHDT and CDR2 is YYEEEE. This CDR3 region has 17 residues. The V end was cut by 4 bases, the J end by 0 bases, with 14 bases between. The CDR3 DNA reads as TGTGCCAGCAGCGCTGGTGGGAGGAGCTCCTATAATTCACCCCTCCACTTT. Encoded protein: CASSAGGRSSYNSPLHF.

The V call is TRBV10-2, the J call TRBJ1-1, with 11 bases matching TRBD1. CDR3 length equals 15 residues. In germline, CDR1 is WSHSY, CDR2 SAAADI. V gave up 6 bases and J gave up 11 bases; unmatched junction bases: 14. The CDR3 here is CASSANPGTGGMAFF. The DNA of the CDR3 is TGCGCCAGCAGCGCCAATCCCGGGACAGGGGGGATGGCTTTCTTT.

The rearrangement uses TRBV24-1 and TRBJ1-1; 7 bases line up with TRBD1. This CDR3 comprises 14 residues. Per the germline V gene, CDR1 is KGHDR and CDR2 is SFDVKD. Losses at the gene ends were 4 bases for V and 11 bases for J; bases not matched to a gene: 12. The CDR3 sequence is CATSDPNRGMGAFF. DNA for the CDR3: TGTGCCACCAGTGACCCAAACAGGGGAATGGGGGCTTTCTTT.

The V call is TRBV7-6, the J call TRBJ2-3, with TRBD2 matching 9 bases. Trimming cost V 4 bases and J 3 bases; bases outside gene matches: 17. This CDR3 is 19 amino acids long. CDR1 and CDR2 from the germline V gene are SGHVS and FNYEAQ. CDR3 residues: CASSSLAAASGTITDTQYF. The DNA of the CDR3 is TGTGCCAGCAGCTCCCTTGCCGCGGCTAGCGGGACAATAACAGATACGCAGTATTTT.

The genes are TRBV7-9 and TRBJ1-1; a possible D gene is TRBD1 (6 bases). V was pared by 1 base and J by 11 bases, with 20 bases between. The CDR3 length is 15 residues. CDR1 and CDR2 (germline): SEHNR, FQNEAQ (reference sequence). For the CDR3, the DNA is TGTGCCAGCAGCTTAGAGGGAGGGTCCCCTCAGGGGGCTTTCTTT. Translated, it gives CASSLEGGSPQGAFF.

The chain carries TRBV2 and TRBJ2-3; 11 bases are shared with TRBD2. V lost 4 bases to trimming and J lost 4 bases; unmatched junction nucleotides: 4. This CDR3 is 15 amino acids long. Germline CDR1 is SNHLY and CDR2 is FYNNEI. The chain's CDR3 is CASSALAGGSDTQYF. The DNA of the CDR3 is TGTGCCAGCAGTGCCCTAGCGGGGGGTTCAGATACGCAGTATTTT.

The V gene is TRBV7-3, the J gene TRBJ1-2; tentatively, D is TRBD1 (6 bases). The V gene's germline CDR1 is SGHTA and CDR2 FQGTGA. There are 16 residues in the CDR3. Trimming took 0 bases from V and 6 from J, leaving 17 bases between them. For the CDR3, the DNA is TGTGCCAGCAGCTTAACCGTCGGGGGGGCCGTGGATGGCTACACCTTC. Its translation: CASSLTVGGAVDGYTF.

This chain links TRBV5-1 with TRBJ2-1; TRBD1 is a possible D gene (5 bases). Trimming took 4 bases from V and 8 from J, leaving 10 bases between them. The CDR3 sequence is 12 residues long. The germline V gene has CDR1 SGHRS and CDR2 YFSETQ. CDR3 coding DNA: TGCGCCAGCAGCGCGGACATCGATGAGCAGTTCTTC. Translated, it gives CASSADIDEQFF.

This chain links TRBV21-1 with TRBJ2-7; TRBD1 is the table's D call and was not checked against the DNA. TRBV21-1 is flagged as a pseudogene. There are 14 residues in the CDR3. In DNA, the CDR3 is TGTGCCAGCAGCAAAGAAGACAGCTCCTACGAGCAGTACTTC. It is translated as CASSKEDSSYEQYF.